These T cell receptor beta chains were read from a single sample in a study of blood T cell repertoires in COVID-19. Clones were sequenced by immunoSEQ multiplex PCR, and TCRdb holds only the in-frame ones, with some missing. The table has roughly 14,000 clones, around 85% seen once. The sequenced material came from peripheral blood. Every receptor here comes from a human donor with active COVID-19. The donor label of this sample is uncertain. CDR3s include the opening cysteine and the closing phenylalanine or tryptophan.

v_call: TRBV11-2; j_call: TRBJ1-1; cdr3_aa: CASSLDSSRRGAGTEAFF
v_call: TRBV5-6; j_call: TRBJ1-6; cdr3_aa: CASSTGQGNSPLHF
v_call: TRBV14; j_call: TRBJ1-3; cdr3_aa: CASRPQGSGNTIYF
v_call: TRBV19; j_call: TRBJ1-5; cdr3_aa: CASRTDPRERAGNNQPQHF
v_call: TRBV11-3; j_call: TRBJ1-6; cdr3_aa: CASSFQGNNSPLHF
v_call: TRBV9; j_call: TRBJ2-7; cdr3_aa: CASSPNPSGRVYEQYF
v_call: TRBV29-1; j_call: TRBJ2-1; cdr3_aa: CSVEVWDSSYNEQFF
v_call: TRBV18; j_call: TRBJ2-1; cdr3_aa: CASSPGHGYEQFF
v_call: TRBV28; j_call: TRBJ1-1; cdr3_aa: CASSPALDRVMNTEAFF
v_call: TRBV19; j_call: TRBJ1-2; cdr3_aa: CASSIAIPGQGAYTF
v_call: TRBV3-1/TRBV3-2; j_call: TRBJ1-4; cdr3_aa: CASSSRGGPEKLFF
v_call: TRBV14; j_call: TRBJ1-2; cdr3_aa: CASSQRTGEPNYGYTF
v_call: TRBV6-6; j_call: TRBJ2-1; cdr3_aa: CASSKAGAKPNEQFF
v_call: TRBV6-5; j_call: TRBJ2-2; cdr3_aa: CASSSGGAGPTGELFF
v_call: TRBV27; j_call: TRBJ2-3; cdr3_aa: CASGLTWVTDTQYF
v_call: TRBV15; j_call: TRBJ1-2; cdr3_aa: CATSREDRPPVYGYTF
v_call: TRBV27; j_call: TRBJ2-3; cdr3_aa: CASSLQTDTDTQYF
v_call: TRBV4-3; j_call: TRBJ1-2; cdr3_aa: CASSQVGQGAGGYTF
v_call: TRBV27; j_call: TRBJ1-4; cdr3_aa: CASHGQGAGEKLFF
v_call: TRBV30; j_call: TRBJ2-7; cdr3_aa: CAWSVREYEQYF
v_call: TRBV6-6; j_call: TRBJ1-1; cdr3_aa: CASSPRQGKGGTEAFF
v_call: TRBV18; j_call: TRBJ1-1; cdr3_aa: CASSPTGQTNSEAFF
v_call: TRBV5-6; j_call: TRBJ2-5; cdr3_aa: CASSLIGTGKETQYF
v_call: TRBV28; j_call: TRBJ1-1; cdr3_aa: CASRAGGAVTEAFF
v_call: TRBV11-2; j_call: TRBJ2-7; cdr3_aa: CASSLDLTDEQYF
v_call: TRBV18; j_call: TRBJ2-1; cdr3_aa: CASSPPATSGRAYEQFF
v_call: TRBV6-5; j_call: TRBJ2-7; cdr3_aa: CASSYRTGGEQYF
v_call: TRBV27; j_call: TRBJ2-3; cdr3_aa: CASSLSPLVAGGGDTQYF
v_call: TRBV29-1; j_call: TRBJ2-1; cdr3_aa: CSVTQGGAYNEQFF
v_call: TRBV7-9; j_call: TRBJ2-7; cdr3_aa: CASSYGPFYEQYF
v_call: TRBV28; j_call: TRBJ2-6; cdr3_aa: CASSLIRFSGANVLTF
v_call: TRBV6-5; j_call: TRBJ1-2; cdr3_aa: CASKLGGDASYTF
v_call: TRBV10-3; j_call: TRBJ1-3; cdr3_aa: CAITGEMSGNTIYF
v_call: TRBV7-9; j_call: TRBJ2-5; cdr3_aa: CASSFPSGVRETQYF
v_call: TRBV29-1; j_call: TRBJ1-1; cdr3_aa: CSVETTLMNTEAFF
v_call: TRBV7-2; j_call: TRBJ1-5; cdr3_aa: CASSSPGLGQPQHF
v_call: TRBV11-2; j_call: TRBJ1-1; cdr3_aa: CASSPGVGSGNTEAFF
v_call: TRBV3-1/TRBV3-2; j_call: TRBJ1-2; cdr3_aa: CASSQRTGPYGYTF
v_call: TRBV2; j_call: TRBJ1-1; cdr3_aa: CASRELGLRGGTEAFF